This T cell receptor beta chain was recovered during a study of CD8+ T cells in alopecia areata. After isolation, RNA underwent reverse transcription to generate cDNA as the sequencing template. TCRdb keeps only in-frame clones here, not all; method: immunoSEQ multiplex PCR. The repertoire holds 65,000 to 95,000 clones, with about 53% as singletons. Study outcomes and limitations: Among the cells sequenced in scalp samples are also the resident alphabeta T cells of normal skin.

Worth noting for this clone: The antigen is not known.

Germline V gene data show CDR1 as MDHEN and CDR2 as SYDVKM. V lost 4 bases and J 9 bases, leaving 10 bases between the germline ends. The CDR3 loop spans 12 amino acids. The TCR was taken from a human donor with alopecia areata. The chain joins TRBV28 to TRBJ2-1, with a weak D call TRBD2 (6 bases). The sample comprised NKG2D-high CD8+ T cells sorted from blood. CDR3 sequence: CASSSGTREQFF. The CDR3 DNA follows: TGTGCCAGCAGTTCCGGGACTCGTGAGCAGTTCTTC.